The TCR beta chain described here comes from a study of blood T cell repertoires in COVID-19. Overall study context: In each case, the material was cDNA or gDNA derived from T cells, B-cell-depleted T cells, or PBMCs.

The CDR3 length is 11 residues. Germline V gene lookup returns CDR1 DFQATT and CDR2 SNEGSKA (reference sequence). V lost 5 bases, J lost 13 bases, and 7 bases stayed unmatched. Measured with immunoSEQ multiplex PCR; TCRdb has only the in-frame clones, and not every one. Of 190,000 or so clones in the sample, approximately 87% were seen once. The material sequenced was peripheral blood. V is TRBV20-1 and J is TRBJ2-1, with TRBD2 identical over 8 bases. This TCR came from a woman aged 70-85 years with acute or convalescent COVID-19. In nucleotides, the CDR3 is TGCAGTGCTCAAGCGGGGGTGCAACAGTTCTTC. Its protein is CSAQAGVQQFF.